Presented here are 30 T cell receptor beta chains from one specimen sequenced in a study of Ad26.COV2.S vaccination and SARS-CoV-2 variants. Sequencing used immunoSEQ multiplex PCR; TCRdb keeps in-frame clones, though not all of them. This sample has a few hundred thousand clones, with 87% found just once. As to treatment: 15 to 20 received Ad26.COV2.S at low or high dose, single or two shots; about 5 received placebo; per-sample allocation not given. Sample collection was performed on day 63 after the first vaccine or placebo injection. The input for sequencing was peripheral blood, taken in a trial of Ad26.COV2.S vaccine versus placebo. These receptors were obtained from a person between 18 and 65 years old who received the Ad26.COV2.S COVID-19 vaccine or a placebo.

About this clone: In the same sample, other DNA sequences code for this CDR3. The rearrangement joins TRBV9 to TRBJ2-3; D remains unclear. The V end was cut by 3 bases, the J end by 5 bases, with 1 base between. The CDR3 consists of 10 residues. Germline loops: CDR1 SGDLS, CDR2 YYNGEE. CDR3 coding DNA: TGTGCCAGCAGCGGAGATACGCAGTATTTT. Protein: CASSGDTQYF.

V and J are TRBV9 and TRBJ2-3, with unresolved D. With 4 bases removed from V and 1 base from J, the gap between germline ends came to 7 bases. Germline lookup yields CDR1 SGDLS and CDR2 YYNGEE. This CDR3 is 13 amino acids long. The CDR3: CASSQGGTDTQYF. The CDR3 DNA reads TGTGCCAGCAGCCAAGGTGGCACAGATACGCAGTATTTT.

This clone was seen just once. The chain combines TRBV7-6 with TRBJ2-1; no clear D gene. The CDR3 runs 15 residues. CDR1 SGHVS and CDR2 FNYEAQ come from the germline V gene. V was shortened by 0 bases and J by 2 bases, with 8 bases between the two germline ends. The CDR3 is CASSLAGGPYNEQFF. The CDR3 nucleotides are TGTGCCAGCAGCTTAGCGGGCGGACCCTACAATGAGCAGTTCTTC.

The V and J genes are TRBV19 and TRBJ2-5; no reliable D call. CDR1 is LNHDA, CDR2 SQIVND, per germline (reference sequence). The CDR3 totals 14 residues. V gave up 3 bases and J gave up 2 bases, with 10 bases separating them. Here the CDR3 DNA reads TGTGCCAGTAGTATTAACAGAAAGCAAGAGACCCAGTACTTC. Protein sequence: CASSINRKQETQYF.

As regards this clone: One junction end disagrees with the germline gene, perhaps due to a read error. The chain couples TRBV7-2 to TRBJ2-7, with 11 bases fitting TRBD2. Germline CDR1 reads SGHTA; CDR2 reads FQGNSA. This CDR3 comprises 14 residues. CDR3 nucleotides: TGTGCCAGCAGCTTAGGTATGGCTAGCGGGAGGTTCCACTTC. Translation gives CASSLGMASGRFHF.

V usage is TRBV5-6 and J usage is TRBJ2-1; unclear D gene. V gave up 5 bases and J gave up 5 bases, with 23 bases separating them. CDR3 size: 17 residues. The V gene's germline CDR1 is SGHDT and CDR2 YYEEEE. In DNA, the CDR3 is TGTGCCAGCAGAATGTCGCTCTGGGGTTTAAAGCACAATGAGCAGTTCTTC. It yields the protein CASRMSLWGLKHNEQFF. Using reference TRBV5-6 and TRBJ2-1 for the parts outside the CDR3, the full variable domain is DAGVTQSPTHLIKTRGQQVTLRCSPKSGHDTVSWYQQALGQGPQFIFQYYEEEERQRGNFPDRFSGHQFPNYSSELNVNALLLGDSALYLCASRMSLWGLKHNEQFFGPGTRLTVL.

The CDR3 DNA follows: TGTGCCAGTACCCTCGGATCCGGGGACGAGCAGTACTTC. Protein: CASTLGSGDEQYF. The V call is TRBV19, the J call TRBJ2-7; a possible D gene is TRBD2 (5 bases). The CDR3 is made up of 13 amino acids. In germline, CDR1 is LNHDA, CDR2 SQIVND (reference sequence). Deletions cut 7 bases from V and 5 bases from J, with 15 bases between.

The J gene is TRBJ2-7, the V gene TRBV7-9; D is ambiguous. V lost 3 bases to trimming and J lost 6 bases, with 9 bases between them. CDR1 is SEHNR, CDR2 FQNEAQ, per germline (reference sequence). CDR3 size: 12 residues. Written as DNA, the CDR3 is TGTGCCAGCAGCTTCAAAGGGATCGAGCAGTACTTC. This encodes CASSFKGIEQYF.

This clone was recorded once. V is TRBV7-9 and J is TRBJ2-5; no definite D call. Per the germline V gene, CDR1 is SEHNR and CDR2 is FQNEAQ (reference sequence). The CDR3 has 15 residues. V gave up 3 bases and J gave up 1 base, with 12 bases separating them. The CDR3 DNA is TGTGCCAGCAGCTTTTTCATCTCTTTCCAAGAGACCCAGTACTTC. Translated, it gives CASSFFISFQETQYF.

The count of this clone is one. This chain uses TRBV7-8 with TRBJ1-1; a possible D gene is TRBD1 (6 bases). This CDR3 is 13 amino acids long. The V end lost 3 bases, the J end lost 8 bases, and 13 bases lay between the germline ends. CDR1 SGHVS and CDR2 FQNEAQ come from the germline V gene. For the CDR3, the DNA is TGTGCCAGCAGCTTGGGCAGGGGCCCCGAAGCTTTCTTT. Its protein is CASSLGRGPEAFF.

The rearrangement links TRBV7-2 to TRBJ1-1, with 9 bases that match TRBD1. This CDR3 region has 15 residues. The germline V gene encodes CDR1 SGHTA and CDR2 FQGNSA. Losses at the gene ends were 2 bases for V and 12 bases for J; bases not matched to a gene: 13. CDR3 in DNA: TGTGCCAGCAGCTTACATCCATACGGACAGGGGTCGACTTTCTTT. It translates to CASSLHPYGQGSTFF.

This chain connects TRBV9 to TRBJ1-5; D call uncertain. Germline values: CDR1 SGDLS, CDR2 YYNGEE. V lost 4 bases, J lost 5 bases, and 13 bases lay in between. The CDR3 covers 14 residues. The CDR3: CASSRGVAHQPQHF. DNA for the CDR3: TGTGCCAGCAGCCGCGGAGTAGCCCATCAGCCCCAGCATTTT.

This chain joins TRBV2 and TRBJ2-5; 15 bases fit TRBD2. There are 15 residues in the CDR3. The germline V gene has CDR1 SNHLY and CDR2 FYNNEI. Trimming cost V 8 bases and J 5 bases; bases outside gene matches: 6. CDR3 region: CASGLAGGPFETQYF. CDR3 bases: TGTGCCAGCGGACTAGCGGGGGGGCCGTTTGAGACCCAGTACTTC.

This chain uses TRBV5-1 with TRBJ2-3, with TRBD2 as a possible D gene (6 bases). Between the trimmed V and J ends, which lost 4 bases and 0 bases, there was a span of 9 bases. Germline values: CDR1 SGHRS, CDR2 YFSETQ. This CDR3 is 14 amino acids long. For the CDR3, the DNA is TGCGCCAGCAGCCCCGGGGGTAGCACAGATACGCAGTATTTT. Its translation: CASSPGGSTDTQYF.

V is TRBV19 and J is TRBJ2-2, with 7 nucleotides matching TRBD1. V was clipped by 3 bases and J by 6 bases; unmatched bases: 16. The CDR3 covers 18 residues. Germline V CDR1 and CDR2: LNHDA, SQIVND (reference sequence). The chain's CDR3 is CASSIQTGTGALPGELFF. DNA for the CDR3: TGTGCCAGTAGTATCCAGACAGGGACCGGGGCTTTACCCGGGGAGCTGTTTTTT.

The chain uses TRBV27 and TRBJ1-2; 12 bases are shared with TRBD1. The CDR3 length is 18 residues. Germline V CDR1 and CDR2: MNHEY, SMNVEV (reference sequence). V gave up 2 bases and J gave up 0 bases; unmatched junction bases: 7. Here the CDR3 reads CASSLGGTGGIANYGYTF. In DNA, the CDR3 is TGTGCCAGCAGTTTAGGGGGGACAGGGGGCATAGCTAACTATGGCTACACCTTC.

The V gene is TRBV5-4, the J gene TRBJ2-3, with a possible D match to TRBD2 (5 bases). The CDR3 runs 14 residues. Germline V lookup: CDR1 SGHNT, CDR2 YYREEE (reference sequence). V was trimmed by 1 base and J by 4 bases, leaving 10 bases between them. CDR3 in DNA: TGTGCCAGCAGCTTGATAGGGAGCTCAGATACGCAGTATTTT. It translates to CASSLIGSSDTQYF.

The V call is TRBV19, the J call TRBJ2-3; 7 bases agree with TRBD2. The CDR3 totals 16 residues. Germline CDR1 reads LNHDA; CDR2 reads SQIVND (reference sequence). The V gene end was trimmed by 2 bases and the J gene end by 6 bases; junction bases not matched to a gene: 11. This chain's CDR3 is CASSIIAAGAFDTQYF. In nucleotides, the CDR3 is TGTGCCAGTAGTATAATCGCGGCGGGAGCCTTTGATACGCAGTATTTT. The complete variable domain, with remaining parts taken from reference TRBV19 and TRBJ2-3, reads DGGITQSPKYLFRKEGQNVTLSCEQNLNHDAMYWYRQDPGQGLRLIYYSQIVNDFQKGDIAEGYSVSREKKESFPLTVTSAQKNPTAFYLCASSIIAAGAFDTQYFGPGTRLTVL.

This chain connects TRBV30 to TRBJ2-3; D is ambiguous. V shed 1 base and J shed 4 bases, with 9 bases lying between them. Germline V gene sequence: CDR1 GTSNPN, CDR2 SVGIG (reference sequence). The CDR3 loop spans 13 amino acids. Here the CDR3 DNA reads TGTGCCTGGAGTGGAGGAGATCCAGATACGCAGTATTTT. Translating gives CAWSGGDPDTQYF.

The chain employs TRBV6-5 and TRBJ2-5; D is undetermined. Per germline, CDR1 MNHEY and CDR2 SVGAGI. The CDR3 runs to 13 residues. V lost 5 bases to trimming and J lost 5 bases, with 12 bases between them. The CDR3 sequence: CASSPRTRETQYF. For the CDR3, the DNA is TGTGCCAGCAGTCCTCGGACGCGGGAGACCCAGTACTTC.

The chain carries TRBV7-6 and TRBJ1-1, with 7 bases identical to TRBD1. The J segment lost 11 bases and the V segment lost 4 bases, leaving 4 bases of the junction unmatched. Per germline, CDR1 SGHVS and CDR2 FNYEAQ. The CDR3 runs to 11 residues. The CDR3 spells CASSSTGEAFF. CDR3 bases: TGTGCCAGCAGCTCCACAGGGGAGGCTTTCTTT.

This clone occurred once. The chain combines TRBV28 with TRBJ1-2; weak D call: TRBD1 (6 bases). The germline V and J ends were trimmed by 7 bases and 4 bases, with 19 bases remaining between them. Per the germline V gene, CDR1 is MDHEN and CDR2 is SYDVKM. The length of the CDR3 is 15 residues. CDR3 in DNA: TGTGCCAGCATTAATCTGACAGGACCTCTCTATGGCTACACCTTC. It codes for CASINLTGPLYGYTF.

This chain joins TRBV5-4 and TRBJ1-4; unclear D gene. Trimming took off 0 bases at V and 0 bases at J, with 12 bases between the two ends. Germline assignment: CDR1 SGHNT and CDR2 YYREEE (reference sequence). The CDR3 loop spans 17 amino acids. As DNA, the CDR3 is TGTGCCAGCAGCTTGGGGGGAGGGAGAACAACTAATGAAAAACTGTTTTTT. Translating gives CASSLGGGRTTNEKLFF.

The rearrangement links TRBV29-1 to TRBJ1-1; no firm D call. V lost 4 bases, J lost 5 bases, and 11 bases lay in between. Germline CDR1 is SQVTM and CDR2 is ANQGSEA. CDR3 size: 12 residues. The CDR3 DNA sequence: TGCAGCGTTGGAGGATTGGCGACTGAAGCTTTCTTT. Its protein is CSVGGLATEAFF.

V is TRBV30 and J is TRBJ1-6; no definite D call. The CDR3 spans 13 residues. V lost 5 bases to trimming and J lost 14 bases, with 19 bases between them. Germline lookup yields CDR1 GTSNPN and CDR2 SVGIG (reference sequence). The CDR3 loop is CAWAPVSGSSLHF. CDR3 sequence (DNA): TGTGCCTGGGCCCCGGTCAGCGGCTCGTCCCTCCACTTT.

The V call is TRBV7-2, the J call TRBJ2-1; 7 bases agree with TRBD2. Germline V lookup: CDR1 SGHTA, CDR2 FQGNSA. The ends lost 6 bases at V and 0 bases at J; junction bases unmatched: 8. The CDR3 spans 16 residues. The CDR3 DNA sequence: TGTGCCAGCAGTGCCGGGCTAGCGGTCTCCTACAATGAGCAGTTCTTC. Protein: CASSAGLAVSYNEQFF.

J is TRBJ2-2 and V is TRBV7-3, with D unresolved. The V gene's germline CDR1 is SGHTA and CDR2 FQGTGA. The CDR3 totals 14 residues. V gave up 0 bases and J gave up 0 bases, with 2 bases separating them. The CDR3 spells CASSLTSNTGELFF. DNA of the CDR3: TGTGCCAGCAGCTTAACGTCGAACACCGGGGAGCTGTTTTTT.

V gene TRBV5-4 combines with J gene TRBJ2-7; 9 nucleotides line up with TRBD1. The ends lost 0 bases at V and 3 bases at J; junction bases unmatched: 4. Germline CDR1 is SGHNT and CDR2 is YYREEE (reference sequence). The CDR3 sequence is 15 residues long. The CDR3 sequence is CASSLAGQGGYEQYF. CDR3 in DNA: TGTGCCAGCAGCTTGGCGGGACAGGGTGGCTACGAGCAGTACTTC.

This chain uses TRBV5-1 with TRBJ2-6; a possible D gene is TRBD1 (6 bases). V was clipped by 3 bases and J by 4 bases, with 14 bases between them. Germline CDR1 is SGHRS and CDR2 is YFSETQ. This CDR3 contains 16 residues. The CDR3 sequence: CASSWGPEMGANVLTF. In DNA, the CDR3 is TGCGCCAGCAGCTGGGGGCCAGAGATGGGGGCCAACGTCCTGACTTTC.

The CDR3 DNA reads as TGCAGCGTTTCCGCGGGTGGCTACGAGCAGTACTTC. Amino acid sequence: CSVSAGGYEQYF. This sequence joins TRBV29-1 and TRBJ2-7, with a tentative D call TRBD2 (5 bases). V was shortened by 5 bases and J by 3 bases, with 11 bases between the two germline ends. This CDR3 has 12 residues. Germline loops: CDR1 SQVTM, CDR2 ANQGSEA.